Following are 20 T cell receptor beta chains from one sample sequenced in a study of blood T cells in healthy people across ages. Alongside a J-beta primer mix, a sample-barcoded 5' primer served in a second PCR lasting about 7 to 11 cycles. Using its own MiXCR run on the 5' RACE reads, TCRdb lists one record per CDR3 protein. The repertoire consists of about 1.8 million distinct CDR3 sequences, with roughly 52% occurring once and the leading ten covering over 2%. The sample taken for sequencing was blood. Source of these receptors: a woman aged 40 to 50 in good health.

The genes are TRBV6-5 and TRBJ1-2; 10 nucleotides line up with TRBD1. Germline CDR1 and CDR2: MNHEY and SVGAGI. The junction had 15 bases not matched to a gene; V was cut back by 2 bases and J by 6 bases. The CDR3 loop spans 18 amino acids. As DNA, the CDR3 is TGTGCCAGCAGTTACGCCAAGGGACAGGGGAGCCTTTCTCATGGCTACACCTTC. Encoded protein: CASSYAKGQGSLSHGYTF.

This clonotype was counted between two and nine times. This chain links TRBV11-3 with TRBJ2-4; TRBD1 aligns across 8 bases. V lost 1 base to trimming and J lost 7 bases; unmatched junction nucleotides: 0. Germline V CDR1 and CDR2: SGHNT, YENEEA. CDR3 length equals 13 residues. This CDR3 is CASSLGTGNIQYF. The CDR3 bases are TGTGCCAGCAGCTTAGGGACAGGGAACATTCAGTACTTC.

The rearrangement uses TRBV20-1 and TRBJ2-7; D is possibly TRBD1 or TRBD2 (5 bases each). CDR1 DFQATT and CDR2 SNEGSKA come from the germline V gene (reference sequence). This CDR3 has 12 residues. Trimming cost V 5 bases and J 2 bases, with 10 bases left between them. Here the CDR3 reads CSAPRDPYEQYF. The DNA for the CDR3 is TGCAGTGCTCCACGGGACCCCTACGAGCAGTACTTC.

Details on this clonotype: Possible read error: a much larger clone is one base away. This chain connects TRBV4-3 to TRBJ2-7; D is perhaps TRBD1 (5 bases). Gene TRBJ2-5 matches the end of the DNA better, so the J call may be wrong. This CDR3 has 16 residues. Germline V gene sequence: CDR1 LGHNA, CDR2 YSLEER. Here the CDR3 DNA reads TGCGCCAGCAGCCGGGCACTCAGGGATCCCGAGGAGACCCAGTACTTC. Its protein is CASSRALRDPEETQYF.

This clonotype was counted a few times. The rearrangement links TRBV7-3 to TRBJ2-5; weak D call: TRBD1 (6 bases). CDR1 is SGHTA and CDR2 is FQGTGA in the germline V gene. Trimming shortened V by 6 bases and J by 2 bases, and 13 bases separated the two germline ends. The CDR3 runs 14 residues. The DNA for the CDR3 is TGTGCCAGCAGGTCGGACAGTCTTCAAGAGACCCAGTACTTC. Amino acids: CASRSDSLQETQYF.

The chain is built from TRBV7-2 and TRBJ2-7; D remains unclear. The V and J ends lost 1 base and 2 bases respectively, with 12 bases between them. Germline assignment: CDR1 SGHTA and CDR2 FQGNSA. This CDR3 region has 15 residues. The DNA of the CDR3 is TGTGCCAGCAGCTTAGAGTGGTTGGCCCCCTACGAGCAGTACTTC. As protein: CASSLEWLAPYEQYF.

The V gene is TRBV4-3, the J gene TRBJ2-3; either TRBD1 or TRBD2 may supply D (5 bases each). V was pared by 2 bases and J by 0 bases, with 9 bases between. The CDR3 contains 15 residues. Germline V gives CDR1 LGHNA, CDR2 YSLEER. CDR3 nucleotide sequence: TGCGCCAGCAGCCAAAGGGACGTTAGCACAGATACGCAGTATTTT. It translates to CASSQRDVSTDTQYF.

The chain joins TRBV7-2 to TRBJ1-1, with D possibly matching TRBD1 (5 bases). Looked up from germline, CDR1 is SGHTA and CDR2 is FQGNSA. The V end was cut by 5 bases, the J end by 1 base, with 14 bases between. The CDR3 has 15 amino acids. DNA of the CDR3: TGTGCCAGCAGCCCCTCAGGGAGTCAGAACACTGAAGCTTTCTTT. It yields the protein CASSPSGSQNTEAFF.

This clonotype was found a few times. V usage is TRBV2 and J usage is TRBJ2-6; D is undetermined. The CDR3 loop spans 14 amino acids. Germline loops: CDR1 SNHLY, CDR2 FYNNEI. The germline V and J ends were trimmed by 7 bases and 0 bases, with 7 bases remaining between them. The CDR3, as DNA: TGTGCCAGCAAGTTCAGCTCTGGGGCCAACGTCCTGACTTTC. It yields the protein CASKFSSGANVLTF.

In this sample, this clonotype turned up a few times. The J gene is TRBJ1-5, the V gene TRBV20-1; maybe TRBD1 (5 bases). With 6 bases removed from V and 3 bases from J, the gap between germline ends came to 18 bases. The CDR3 contains 15 residues. Germline V lookup: CDR1 DFQATT, CDR2 SNEGSKA (reference sequence). The CDR3 region has the DNA TGCAGTGCCACAGGCCAACGTCATAACAATCAGCCCCAGCATTTT. Amino acids: CSATGQRHNNQPQHF.

The chain couples TRBV4-1 to TRBJ1-2, with 9 bases aligning to TRBD1. V lost 3 bases, J lost 5 bases, and 7 bases stayed unmatched. Looked up from germline, CDR1 is MGHRA and CDR2 is YSYEKL. CDR3 length: 15 residues. The CDR3 DNA reads TGCGCCAGCAGCCAGCGGGGACAGGGAGGTTATGGCTACACCTTC. Protein product: CASSQRGQGGYGYTF.

The rearrangement uses TRBV6-1 and TRBJ2-7; D is perhaps TRBD2 (6 bases). Gene TRBJ2-4 matches the end of the DNA better, so the J call may be wrong. The CDR3 length is 15 residues. The germline CDR1 and CDR2 sequences are MNHNS and SASEGT. The DNA for the CDR3 is TGTGCCAGCAGTGTCCGACCGGGGAGCGGGAACATTCAGTACTTC. Its translation is CASSVRPGSGNIQYF.

This sequence joins TRBV6-2 or TRBV6-3 and TRBJ1-5; D unresolved. The germline V and J ends were trimmed by 6 bases and 7 bases, with 16 bases remaining between them. CDR1 is MNHEY, CDR2 SVGEGT, per germline. The CDR3 length is 14 residues. The CDR3 sequence is CASREDRAPQPQHF. CDR3 nucleotides: TGTGCCAGCAGGGAAGACCGGGCCCCCCAGCCCCAGCATTTT.

This clonotype turned up a few times. This chain uses TRBV7-9 with TRBJ2-1; TRBD2 matches 12 bases. The length of the CDR3 is 16 residues. Germline loops: CDR1 SEHNR, CDR2 FQNEAQ (reference sequence). The ends lost 5 bases at V and 5 bases at J; junction bases unmatched: 7. This chain's CDR3 is CASSILAGGSNNEQFF. The CDR3 bases are TGTGCCAGCAGCATCCTAGCGGGGGGGAGTAACAATGAGCAGTTCTTC.

This clonotype occurred many times. J is TRBJ2-7 and V is TRBV29-1, with 7 positions matching TRBD1. Trimming removed 8 bases from V and 7 bases from J; junction bases left unmatched: 8. Germline V lookup: CDR1 SQVTM, CDR2 ANQGSEA. The CDR3 totals 11 residues. CDR3 sequence reads: CSIVSTGEQYF. The CDR3 DNA reads as TGCAGCATTGTTTCGACAGGGGAGCAGTACTTC.

The chain carries TRBV12-3 or TRBV12-4 and TRBJ2-7, with TRBD1 as a possible D gene (5 bases). V was clipped by 0 bases and J by 0 bases, with 12 bases between them. This CDR3 comprises 16 residues. CDR3 coding DNA: TGTGCCAGCAGTTTAGCGCTAAGTGACAGCTCCTACGAGCAGTACTTC. This gives the protein CASSLALSDSSYEQYF.

The chain employs TRBV20-1 and TRBJ2-1; TRBD2 aligns across 8 bases. Unmatched junction bases numbered 12, after V lost 5 bases and J lost 15 bases. Germline V CDR1 and CDR2: DFQATT, SNEGSKA (reference sequence). The CDR3 sequence is 12 residues long. This chain's CDR3 is CSAAWNSGDLFF. Written as DNA, the CDR3 is TGCAGTGCTGCATGGAATAGCGGGGACCTGTTCTTC.

The chain carries TRBV6-5 and TRBJ2-3; D may match TRBD1 or TRBD2 (7 bases each). Trimming shortened V by 0 bases and J by 5 bases, and 12 bases separated the two germline ends. CDR1 is MNHEY and CDR2 is SVGAGI in the germline V gene. CDR3 length: 15 residues. The CDR3 here is CASSYSTGRGDTQYF. In DNA form, the CDR3 reads TGTGCCAGCAGTTACTCGACAGGGAGGGGAGATACGCAGTATTTT.

The chain links TRBV11-2 to TRBJ2-4; the D gene could be TRBD1 or TRBD2 (5 bases each). The ends were cut back, 8 bases at V and 1 base at J, with 18 bases in the middle. The germline CDR1 and CDR2 sequences are SGHAT and FQNNGV. There are 16 residues in the CDR3. CDR3 amino acids: CASGLGDGGAKNIQYF. Here the CDR3 DNA reads TGTGCCAGCGGGCTCGGGGACGGTGGGGCCAAAAACATTCAGTACTTC.

V and J are TRBV2 and TRBJ1-2, with unresolved D. The ends were cut back, 0 bases at V and 2 bases at J, with 10 bases in the middle. The germline V gene has CDR1 SNHLY and CDR2 FYNNEI. This CDR3 contains 15 residues. The chain's CDR3 is CASSEASGLNYGYTF. Written as DNA, the CDR3 is TGTGCCAGCAGTGAAGCCTCAGGCCTGAACTATGGCTACACCTTC.